This T cell receptor (beta chain) was found in a study of a mutant IDH1 vaccine in newly diagnosed glioma. Overall study: Those enrolled had earlier been treated with radiotherapy, temozolomide, or both, mostly both.

Study findings and constraints: Pseudoprogression apparently lacked any relation to changes in top peripheral T cell clonotypes. Across multiple MHC alleles, 93.3% of patients had vaccine-induced responses.

Clones were sequenced by immunoSEQ multiplex PCR, and TCRdb holds only the in-frame ones, with some missing. The data contain 95,000 to 100,000 clones, around 90% of them seen just once; the ten biggest clones take up roughly 0.54%. Germline-derived CDR1 and CDR2 are MGHDK and SYGVNS. After removal of 3 bases from V and 8 bases from J, the junction contained 9 bases not matched to a gene. The CDR3 is 15 amino acids. With respect to this clone: Its antigen is still unknown.

Time point denoted: baseline, week 1 (first vaccination visit). Treatment defined: pre-vaccination baseline after standard-of-care therapy. Tumors from donors were new WHO grade 3 or 4 IDH1-mutant astrocytomas with ATRX loss. The clonotype originates from a woman between 50 and 59 years old with glioma. The sample here was PBMCs, taken from a glioma patient treated with radiotherapy, temozolomide or both. The chain carries TRBV25-1 and TRBJ1-4; TRBD1 matches 7 bases. The CDR3 here is CASSDGRQGGEKLFF. DNA of the CDR3: TGTGCCAGCAGTGATGGTCGACAGGGCGGGGAAAAACTGTTTTTT.